This note documents a single TCR beta chain sequence. Within the sample, other DNA sequences also encode this same CDR3. This entry comes from a study of cytomegalovirus exposure and HLA in healthy donors. The PCR contained 60 Vbeta and 13 Jbeta primers. The method was immunoSEQ multiplex PCR; TCRdb's version includes in-frame clones alone and lacks a portion of them. The sample consists of around 150,000 clones, approximately 85% of them appearing once. Trimming removed 7 bases from V and 2 bases from J; junction bases left unmatched: 8. This CDR3 region has 15 residues. Germline CDR1 reads MGHRA; CDR2 reads YSYEKL.

The source is a man aged 50-60 years in good health and CMV-seropositive. The rearrangement joins TRBV4-1 to TRBJ1-5; TRBD1 agrees at 7 bases. The sequenced material came from PBMCs. In nucleotides, the CDR3 is TGCGCCAGCACCACAGGGGTCCTAGGCAATCAGCCCCAGCATTTT. This sequence encodes CASTTGVLGNQPQHF.